Below are 5 T cell receptor beta chains sequenced from a single sample in a study of shared clonotypes between healthy human individuals. The table came from immunoSEQ multiplex PCR; TCRdb's copy has only in-frame clones and leaves some out. The sample has more than 1,200,000 clones, approximately 98.5% seen once. The sequenced material came from naive CD4+ T cells sorted from blood. Subset of the sample: CD45RA+ positively selected. These TCRs come from a man aged 30-40 years in good health.

This chain uses TRBV9 with TRBJ1-2; 9 bases line up with TRBD1. The V segment lost 7 bases and the J segment 2 bases; nucleotides outside the gene matches: 6. The V gene's germline CDR1 is SGDLS and CDR2 YYNGEE. This CDR3 comprises 14 residues. The CDR3 DNA reads TGTGCCAGCGCCAGGACAGGGGAAAACTATGGCTACACCTTC. As protein: CASARTGENYGYTF. Drawing the rest from reference TRBV9 and TRBJ1-2, the complete variable domain is DSGVTQTPKHLITATGQRVTLRCSPRSGDLSVYWYQQSLDQGLQFLIQYYNGEERAKGNILERFSAQQFPDLHSELNLSSLELGDSALYFCASARTGENYGYTFGSGTRLTVV.

The gene calls are TRBV21-1 and TRBJ1-5. TRBV21-1 is reported as a pseudogene. The CDR3 is made up of 13 amino acids. CDR3 protein: CASSTGSDQPQHF. The CDR3, as DNA: TGTGCCAGCAGCACGGGGTCGGATCAGCCCCAGCATTTT.

The genes are TRBV7-2 and TRBJ1-2; D is uncertain. V was trimmed by 1 base and J by 4 bases, leaving 10 bases between them. This CDR3 spans 14 amino acids. Germline V gene data show CDR1 as SGHTA and CDR2 as FQGNSA. In DNA form, the CDR3 reads TGTGCCAGCAGCTTAGGAAGGGAGTTCTATGGCTACACCTTC. Translated: CASSLGREFYGYTF. The variable domain in full, with the rest retrieved from reference TRBV7-2 and TRBJ1-2, is GAGVSQSPSNKVTEKGKDVELRCDPISGHTALYWYRQSLGQGLEFLIYFQGNSAPDKSGLPSDRFSAERTGGSVSTLTIQRTQQEDSAVYLCASSLGREFYGYTFGSGTRLTVV.

The DNA of the CDR3 is TGCGCCAGCAGTGATAGGAGGGACAATGAGCAGTTCTTC. Translation: CASSDRRDNEQFF. This chain links TRBV10-2 with TRBJ2-1, with D perhaps TRBD2 (6 bases). Deletions cut 3 bases from V and 5 bases from J, with 8 bases between. The CDR3 is 13 residues long. The germline V gene has CDR1 WSHSY and CDR2 SAAADI.

The CDR3 DNA reads TGTGCCACCAGCAGTCTAGGGGATTCATTTGAAAAACTGTTTTTT. Amino acids: CATSSLGDSFEKLFF. The rearrangement uses TRBV15 and TRBJ1-4, with D maybe TRBD1 (5 bases). CDR1 and CDR2 from the germline V gene are LNHNV and YYDKDF (reference sequence). V was clipped by 3 bases and J by 7 bases, with 15 bases between them. The length of the CDR3 is 15 residues.